The 32 T cell receptor beta chains listed next were all sequenced from one sample in a study of T cell responses to AZD1222 COVID-19 vaccine. The data were produced by immunoSEQ multiplex PCR, yet TCRdb's version contains in-frame clones alone and is incomplete. This table holds about 150,000 clones, approximately 90% found once. Sequencing used peripheral blood, obtained 28 days after the second AZD1222 dose. The receptor source for this set is an adult who received the AZD1222 COVID-19 vaccine.

The chain employs TRBV7-2 and TRBJ1-2; TRBD1 matches 11 bases. V trimming: 4 bases; J trimming: 6 bases; junction bases outside the gene matches: 10. There are 16 residues in the CDR3. In germline, CDR1 is SGHTA, CDR2 FQGNSA. As DNA, the CDR3 is TGTGCCAGCAGCTCCTCCGGGACAGGGGGACATAATGGCTACACCTTC. Translated, it gives CASSSSGTGGHNGYTF.

The chain links TRBV7-3 to TRBJ1-1; the match to TRBD1 covers 9 bases. V was clipped by 6 bases and J by 1 base; unmatched bases: 3. The CDR3 is 14 residues long. The germline CDR1 and CDR2 sequences are SGHTA and FQGTGA. The chain's CDR3 is CASRAGQGNTEAFF. CDR3 nucleotide sequence: TGTGCCAGCAGGGCGGGACAGGGGAACACTGAAGCTTTCTTT.

The chain carries TRBV6-5 and TRBJ1-2; the match to TRBD1 covers 8 bases. Per the germline V gene, CDR1 is MNHEY and CDR2 is SVGAGI. This CDR3 contains 14 residues. Trimming cost V 6 bases and J 4 bases; bases outside gene matches: 7. The CDR3 spells CASSRTGTLYGYTF. The CDR3 DNA is TGTGCCAGCAGCAGGACAGGGACCCTCTATGGCTACACCTTC.

This sequence joins TRBV9 and TRBJ2-2; tentatively, D is TRBD2 (6 bases). The CDR3 consists of 13 residues. The germline V gene encodes CDR1 SGDLS and CDR2 YYNGEE. V dropped 2 bases and J dropped 5 bases, with 7 bases sitting between them. The CDR3, as DNA: TGTGCCAGCAGCGTCGGGGGAACCGGGGAGCTGTTTTTT. Protein sequence: CASSVGGTGELFF.

This rearrangement joins TRBV6-5 to TRBJ1-3; D is undetermined. Germline lookup yields CDR1 MNHEY and CDR2 SVGAGI. CDR3 size: 14 residues. Trimming took 2 bases from V and 4 from J, leaving 9 bases between them. The CDR3 sequence: CASSYGGWGNTIYF. The CDR3 DNA reads as TGTGCCAGCAGTTACGGAGGCTGGGGAAACACCATATATTTT.

The chain is built from TRBV6-1 and TRBJ1-2, with unresolved D. The CDR3 runs to 12 residues. CDR1 is MNHNS, CDR2 SASEGT, per germline. Trimming pared 1 base from V and 4 bases from J, leaving 4 bases between. This CDR3 is CASSEVGYGYTF. DNA of the CDR3: TGTGCCAGCAGTGAAGTGGGCTATGGCTACACCTTC.

This sequence joins TRBV6-5 and TRBJ2-2, with 11 bases aligning to TRBD2. This CDR3 contains 15 residues. Germline V gene lookup returns CDR1 MNHEY and CDR2 SVGAGI. Germline trimming cut 4 bases from V and 7 bases from J; bases unmatched to any gene: 5. CDR3: CASSLAGGQIGELFF. In DNA form, the CDR3 reads TGTGCCAGCAGTTTAGCGGGAGGGCAAATCGGGGAGCTGTTTTTT.

DNA for the CDR3: TGTGCCTGGAGTATAACGGGAGTATTTACAGATACGCAGTATTTT. Its protein product is CAWSITGVFTDTQYF. The genes are TRBV30 and TRBJ2-3, with D perhaps matching TRBD2 (6 bases). Trimming took off 2 bases at V and 3 bases at J, with 15 bases between the two ends. The V gene's germline CDR1 is GTSNPN and CDR2 SVGIG (reference sequence). The CDR3 loop spans 15 amino acids.

This clone was observed a single time. V and J are TRBV21-1 and TRBJ2-7; the table's TRBD2 call for D was not verified on the DNA. TRBV21-1 is recorded as a pseudogene. The CDR3 runs 14 residues. The CDR3 region has the DNA TGTGCCAGCAGCCACCCCTGGCGGGGTCGGGAGCAGTACTTC. This gives the protein CASSHPWRGREQYF.

V is TRBV7-9 and J is TRBJ2-3; 14 nucleotides align to TRBD2. The CDR3 is 15 residues long. With V trimmed by 4 bases and J by 4 bases, 1 base remained unmatched. In germline, CDR1 is SEHNR, CDR2 FQNEAQ (reference sequence). The DNA of the CDR3 is TGTGCCAGCAGCTGGGGACTAGCGGGAGCAGATACGCAGTATTTT. Translation: CASSWGLAGADTQYF.

This clone was seen a single time. DNA for the CDR3: TGCGCCAGCAGCCAACCAGGGGAGAATTCACCCCTCCACTTT. Its translation is CASSQPGENSPLHF. V is TRBV4-1 and J is TRBJ1-6; D may be TRBD1 (6 bases). The V and J ends lost 2 bases and 7 bases respectively, with 9 bases between them. Looked up from germline, CDR1 is MGHRA and CDR2 is YSYEKL. CDR3 length: 14 residues.

The chain recombines TRBV5-1 with TRBJ2-7; D is unresolved. The V end was cut by 0 bases, the J end by 7 bases, with 14 bases between. This CDR3 is built from 14 residues. Germline lookup yields CDR1 SGHRS and CDR2 YFSETQ. Here the CDR3 reads CASSLGAGLGEQYF. As DNA, the CDR3 is TGCGCCAGCAGCTTGGGGGCAGGCCTGGGGGAGCAGTACTTC.

The chain uses TRBV19 and TRBJ2-3; tentatively, D is TRBD1 (6 bases). The CDR3 runs to 17 residues. V was clipped by 5 bases and J by 0 bases, with 18 bases between them. Per germline, CDR1 LNHDA and CDR2 SQIVND (reference sequence). The DNA of the CDR3 is TGTGCCAGTAGTGGGGGCGCTTACTTTTCTAGCACAGATACGCAGTATTTT. Amino acid sequence: CASSGGAYFSSTDTQYF.

The rearrangement uses TRBV27 and TRBJ1-6; D is uncertain. The CDR3 loop spans 13 amino acids. Germline V gene data show CDR1 as MNHEY and CDR2 as SMNVEV (reference sequence). Trimming stripped 3 bases from V and 0 bases from J, with 0 bases between. The CDR3 DNA is TGTGCCAGCAGTTTCTCCTATAATTCACCCCTCCACTTT. Its protein product is CASSFSYNSPLHF.

The rearrangement joins TRBV28 to TRBJ1-2; no clear D gene. The germline CDR1 and CDR2 sequences are MDHEN and SYDVKM. The CDR3 spans 12 residues. V shed 5 bases and J shed 4 bases, with 8 bases lying between them. The CDR3 sequence: CASSNKLYGYTF. CDR3 sequence (DNA): TGTGCCAGCAGTAACAAACTCTATGGCTACACCTTC.

The chain uses TRBV28 and TRBJ1-1, with a possible D match to TRBD1 (6 bases). The germline V gene has CDR1 MDHEN and CDR2 SYDVKM. The CDR3 length is 14 residues. Trimming took off 2 bases at V and 4 bases at J, with 11 bases between the two ends. CDR3 region: CASSLTTGRTEAFF. The CDR3 coding sequence is TGTGCCAGCAGTTTAACAACAGGGCGCACTGAAGCTTTCTTT.

This clone appeared once. The chain is built from TRBV6-5 and TRBJ1-2, with no clear D. This CDR3 is 14 amino acids long. CDR1 is MNHEY and CDR2 is SVGAGI in the germline V gene. Trimming cost V 0 bases and J 8 bases, with 13 bases left between them. The CDR3 DNA sequence: TGTGCCAGCAGTTACTCGAATGACCCGGGGGGCTACACCTTC. Translated, it gives CASSYSNDPGGYTF.

The chain employs TRBV25-1 and TRBJ2-5, with D hard to call. V lost 2 bases, J lost 4 bases, and 17 bases lay in between. The germline CDR1 and CDR2 sequences are MGHDK and SYGVNS. CDR3 size: 16 residues. In nucleotides, the CDR3 is TGTGCCAGCAGTGAAATGGTCCGACCCGGGTCAGAGACCCAGTACTTC. This sequence encodes CASSEMVRPGSETQYF.

The chain has TRBV12-3 or TRBV12-4 and TRBJ1-3; weak D call: TRBD1 (5 bases). V shed 5 bases and J shed 2 bases, with 7 bases lying between them. The CDR3 is 13 residues long. Here the CDR3 reads CASSDRPGNTIYF. The CDR3 DNA reads TGTGCCAGCAGTGACAGACCTGGAAACACCATATATTTT.

The CDR3 DNA is TGTGCCAGCTCAGACCCCGGGACTCGAACCGGGGAGCTGTTTTTT. Translating it yields CASSDPGTRTGELFF. The chain recombines TRBV28 with TRBJ2-2, with D perhaps TRBD2 (6 bases). Per germline, CDR1 MDHEN and CDR2 SYDVKM. V lost 8 bases, J lost 5 bases, and 18 bases lay in between. The CDR3 extends over 15 amino acids.

This clone was detected a few times. The J gene is TRBJ2-7, the V gene TRBV7-9, with 10 bases lining up with TRBD1. The CDR3 contains 14 residues. V was pared by 5 bases and J by 6 bases, with 7 bases of the junction left unmatched. Germline-derived CDR1 and CDR2 are SEHNR and FQNEAQ (reference sequence). In nucleotides, the CDR3 is TGTGCCAGCAGCGTCACCGGGACAGGGGTCGAGCAGTACTTC. Amino acids: CASSVTGTGVEQYF. Full variable domain (rest looked up from reference TRBV7-9 and TRBJ2-7): DTGVSQNPRHKITKRGQNVTFRCDPISEHNRLYWYRQTLGQGPEFLTYFQNEAQLEKSRLLSDRFSAERPKGSFSTLEIQRTEQGDSAMYLCASSVTGTGVEQYFGPGTRLTVT.

The rearrangement uses TRBV29-1 and TRBJ2-6, with D possibly TRBD1 on 5 matching bases. V lost 6 bases to trimming and J lost 1 base, with 7 bases between them. Germline-derived CDR1 and CDR2 are SQVTM and ANQGSEA. This CDR3 comprises 13 residues. CDR3: CSVDSSGANVLTF. The CDR3 bases are TGCAGCGTCGACAGTTCTGGGGCCAACGTCCTGACTTTC.

The chain joins TRBV3-1 (or the pseudogene TRBV3-2) to TRBJ1-1; D gene unclear. Trimming pared 0 bases from V and 3 bases from J, leaving 14 bases between. The CDR3 runs to 16 residues. CDR1 and CDR2 (germline): LGHDT, YNNKEL (reference sequence). Here the CDR3 DNA reads TGTGCCAGCAGCCAAGATGTTCTATCGTCTGACACTGAAGCTTTCTTT. Translating it yields CASSQDVLSSDTEAFF.

The V gene is TRBV3-1 (or the pseudogene TRBV3-2), the J gene TRBJ2-3; 10 bases line up with TRBD2. This CDR3 has 20 amino acids. The germline V gene encodes CDR1 LGHDT and CDR2 YNNKEL (reference sequence). The trim removed 1 base at V and 1 base at J, leaving 14 bases unmatched. CDR3 amino acids: CASSQVWASGRVLGTDTQYF. The CDR3 DNA reads as TGTGCCAGCAGCCAAGTCTGGGCGAGCGGGAGGGTGTTAGGCACAGATACGCAGTATTTT.

Only one count was recorded for this clone. This chain links TRBV15 with TRBJ1-1, with D tentatively TRBD1 (5 bases). The germline gives CDR1 LNHNV, CDR2 YYDKDF (reference sequence). Deletions cut 6 bases from V and 10 bases from J, with 12 bases between. The CDR3 runs 11 residues. CDR3 sequence (DNA): TGTGCCACCAGTGTGGGGCATCGAGCTTTCTTT. Translating it yields CATSVGHRAFF.

The chain joins TRBV4-3 to TRBJ2-5; D possibly matches TRBD1 or TRBD2 (5 bases each). Germline-derived CDR1 and CDR2 are LGHNA and YSLEER. This CDR3 has 17 amino acids. With 1 base removed from V and 5 bases from J, the gap between germline ends came to 20 bases. CDR3 bases: TGCGCCAGCAGCCAAGGGGGGTGGGGAGAACTGTCGGAGACCCAGTACTTC. Translated, it gives CASSQGGWGELSETQYF.

This chain links TRBV5-6 with TRBJ1-1; D call uncertain. CDR3 length: 13 residues. Germline loops: CDR1 SGHDT, CDR2 YYEEEE. V was trimmed by 0 bases and J by 6 bases, leaving 9 bases between them. This CDR3 reads CASSLVDGAEAFF. The CDR3 DNA follows: TGTGCCAGCAGCTTGGTCGACGGGGCTGAAGCTTTCTTT.

The chain combines TRBV19 with TRBJ1-2, with D possibly TRBD1 on 6 matching bases. Germline V gives CDR1 LNHDA, CDR2 SQIVND (reference sequence). Deletions cut 3 bases from V and 3 bases from J, with 17 bases between. The CDR3 sequence is 16 residues long. DNA of the CDR3: TGTGCCAGTAGTATCTTGGCGGGGGGCCTGGACTATGGCTACACCTTC. Protein: CASSILAGGLDYGYTF.

This clone was found once. The chain uses TRBV5-6 and TRBJ1-3; D ambiguous. CDR1 is SGHDT, CDR2 YYEEEE, per germline. The CDR3 has 15 residues. Trimming pared 1 base from V and 3 bases from J, leaving 11 bases between. As DNA, the CDR3 is TGTGCCAGCAGCTTGACGCCTCGAGGTGGAAACACCATATATTTT. Translating it yields CASSLTPRGGNTIYF.

The chain uses TRBV7-8 and TRBJ2-7; D call uncertain. Trimming left V 4 bases short and J 4 bases short, with 8 bases between. This CDR3 is 12 amino acids long. Germline V gene sequence: CDR1 SGHVS, CDR2 FQNEAQ. The CDR3 nucleotides are TGTGCCAGCAGCTCTGAACGGTACGAGCAGTACTTC. Protein sequence: CASSSERYEQYF.

The rearrangement uses TRBV28 and TRBJ2-1; no clear D. This CDR3 comprises 14 residues. Germline V gene sequence: CDR1 MDHEN, CDR2 SYDVKM. Between the trimmed V and J ends, which lost 7 bases and 0 bases, there was a span of 10 bases. CDR3 loop: CASIWSGSYNEQFF. The CDR3 nucleotides are TGTGCCAGCATCTGGTCGGGCTCCTACAATGAGCAGTTCTTC.

The chain couples TRBV5-5 to TRBJ1-2, with TRBD1 identical over 9 bases. CDR1 and CDR2 (germline): SGHKS, YYEKEE (reference sequence). Losses at the gene ends were 3 bases for V and 7 bases for J; bases not matched to a gene: 10. CDR3 length: 15 residues. CDR3 protein: CASSSGQGSRLGYTF. DNA for the CDR3: TGTGCCAGCAGCTCGGGACAGGGTTCAAGGCTTGGCTACACCTTC.